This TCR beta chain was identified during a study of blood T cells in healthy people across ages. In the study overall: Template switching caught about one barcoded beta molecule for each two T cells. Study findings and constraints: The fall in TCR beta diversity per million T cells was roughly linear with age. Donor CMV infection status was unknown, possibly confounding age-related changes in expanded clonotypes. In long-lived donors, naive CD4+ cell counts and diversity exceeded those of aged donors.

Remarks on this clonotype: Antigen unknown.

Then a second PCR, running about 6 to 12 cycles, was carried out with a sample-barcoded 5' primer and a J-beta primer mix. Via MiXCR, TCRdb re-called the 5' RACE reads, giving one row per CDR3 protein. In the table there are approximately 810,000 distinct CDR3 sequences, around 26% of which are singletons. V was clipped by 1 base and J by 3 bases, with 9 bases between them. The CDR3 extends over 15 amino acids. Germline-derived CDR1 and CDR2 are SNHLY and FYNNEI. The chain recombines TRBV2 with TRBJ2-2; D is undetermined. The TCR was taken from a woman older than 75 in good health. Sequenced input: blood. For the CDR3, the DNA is TGTGCCAGCAGTGAAGTTTACAGTCACACCGGGGAGCTGTTTTTT. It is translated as CASSEVYSHTGELFF.